The T cell receptor beta chain under discussion was sequenced for a study of PD-L1 blockade in urothelial cancer. Turning to the study itself: Blood analysis was done at 3 weeks (second dose) and 6 weeks after treatment began.

The CDR3 loop spans 13 amino acids. Between the trimmed V and J ends, which lost 4 bases and 1 base, there was a span of 7 bases. Germline-derived CDR1 and CDR2 are MNHNS and SASEGT. Assay: immunoSEQ multiplex PCR; the TCRdb copy retains only in-frame clones and omits some. The sample records roughly 50,000 clones, approximately 90% being singletons. V gene TRBV6-1 combines with J gene TRBJ1-2; D is perhaps TRBD1 (5 bases). The TCR was taken from a man aged 60 to 69 with urothelial cancer. The sequencing here drew on PBMCs, taken around atezolizumab (anti-PD-L1) treatment. CDR3 residues: CASSGQGNYGYTF. The CDR3 nucleotides read TGTGCCAGCAGTGGCCAGGGTAACTATGGCTACACCTTC.